There are many counts of the clone carrying this T cell receptor beta chain. Its antigen is unidentified. It was with previously described methods and listed TCR primers that bulk TCR libraries were made. One entry per CDR3 protein, called by TCRdb with MiXCR from the PCR reads. The data contain approximately 59,000 distinct CDR3 sequences, about a fifth of them singletons. The record originates from a study of molecular identifiers for immune sequencing clone quantification. Study context: Replicate experiments took RNA from about 21,000 or 97,000 naive CD8 cells, divided it five ways and sequenced four.

Trimming cost V 7 bases and J 0 bases, with 10 bases left between them. This CDR3 is built from 15 residues. Germline V gives CDR1 LNHDA, CDR2 SQIVND (reference sequence). Study observations and caveats: Reportedly, one cell's Jurkat TCR RNA was detected within 1,200,000 naive CD8 cells.

Sorting selected naive CD8 T cells with a CD8+CD4-CCR7+CD45RA+ phenotype. The chain employs TRBV19 and TRBJ2-6; unclear D gene. The sequence was collected from a human donor in good health. Some libraries in this study had Jurkat cell RNA spiked in. Sequencing was done on a sample of naive CD8+ T cells from blood, with Jurkat cell RNA spiked in. Subset denoted: FACS-sorted CD8+CD4-CCR7+CD45RA+ naive T cells. CDR3 sequence reads: CASTHYGSGANVLTF. CDR3 in DNA: TGTGCCAGTACACATTACGGCTCTGGGGCCAACGTCCTGACTTTC.